This TCR delta chain was found in a study of γδ T cells in repeated Plasmodium falciparum infection. Study-level information: The natural-infection arm compared Malian children under seasonal malaria with matched Australian children. Samples were taken at baseline, before some infections, and 21 days after each.

CDR1 and CDR2 from the germline V gene are TSWWSYY and QGS. There are 34 residues in the CDR3. Both TRG and TRD chains were sequenced from each sorted sample. TCRdb re-identified clones in the multiplex PCR reads via CATT. The table includes roughly 90,000 delta-chain clones, over 0.9% detected once. To note about this clone: The junction departs from germline at one end; a sequencing error may be responsible.

Gammadelta T cells were flow-sorted from PBMC into Vgamma9/Vdelta2+ and Vdelta2-negative populations for bulk analysis. The sample taken for sequencing was gamma-delta T cells from blood. This TCR was recovered from a pool of human donors (malaria-infected and uninfected, not separated). The chain recombines TRDV1 with TRDJ2, with a tentative D call TRDD3 (6 bases). In DNA, the CDR3 is TGTGCACTTGGGGAACTGACAATTAAGGATTCTCTGGGGATGTATAGCAAGGTTTTTCGTAATGATGCCTGTGGTAGTGCTTTGACAGCACAACTCTTCTTT. Its protein is CALGELTIKDSLGMYSKVFRNDACGSALTAQLFF.